The following is a TCR beta chain sequence with its context. The V gene's germline CDR1 is ENHRY and CDR2 SYGVKD. The CDR3 covers 12 residues. Deletions cut 11 bases from V and 5 bases from J, with 12 bases between. TCRdb's table, derived via immunoSEQ multiplex PCR, lists solely in-frame clones and lacks some. The sample includes roughly 120,000 clones, 93% seen only once; the top ten take around 2.5%. The sample belongs to a study of control samples from healthy donors and cancer patients. Sequences were obtained from blood. The V call is TRBV10-3, the J call TRBJ2-2, with D unresolved. The TCR comes from a young man in good health. CDR3 region: CAVVLITGELFF. The CDR3 region has the DNA TGTGCCGTCGTCCTAATTACCGGGGAGCTGTTTTTT.